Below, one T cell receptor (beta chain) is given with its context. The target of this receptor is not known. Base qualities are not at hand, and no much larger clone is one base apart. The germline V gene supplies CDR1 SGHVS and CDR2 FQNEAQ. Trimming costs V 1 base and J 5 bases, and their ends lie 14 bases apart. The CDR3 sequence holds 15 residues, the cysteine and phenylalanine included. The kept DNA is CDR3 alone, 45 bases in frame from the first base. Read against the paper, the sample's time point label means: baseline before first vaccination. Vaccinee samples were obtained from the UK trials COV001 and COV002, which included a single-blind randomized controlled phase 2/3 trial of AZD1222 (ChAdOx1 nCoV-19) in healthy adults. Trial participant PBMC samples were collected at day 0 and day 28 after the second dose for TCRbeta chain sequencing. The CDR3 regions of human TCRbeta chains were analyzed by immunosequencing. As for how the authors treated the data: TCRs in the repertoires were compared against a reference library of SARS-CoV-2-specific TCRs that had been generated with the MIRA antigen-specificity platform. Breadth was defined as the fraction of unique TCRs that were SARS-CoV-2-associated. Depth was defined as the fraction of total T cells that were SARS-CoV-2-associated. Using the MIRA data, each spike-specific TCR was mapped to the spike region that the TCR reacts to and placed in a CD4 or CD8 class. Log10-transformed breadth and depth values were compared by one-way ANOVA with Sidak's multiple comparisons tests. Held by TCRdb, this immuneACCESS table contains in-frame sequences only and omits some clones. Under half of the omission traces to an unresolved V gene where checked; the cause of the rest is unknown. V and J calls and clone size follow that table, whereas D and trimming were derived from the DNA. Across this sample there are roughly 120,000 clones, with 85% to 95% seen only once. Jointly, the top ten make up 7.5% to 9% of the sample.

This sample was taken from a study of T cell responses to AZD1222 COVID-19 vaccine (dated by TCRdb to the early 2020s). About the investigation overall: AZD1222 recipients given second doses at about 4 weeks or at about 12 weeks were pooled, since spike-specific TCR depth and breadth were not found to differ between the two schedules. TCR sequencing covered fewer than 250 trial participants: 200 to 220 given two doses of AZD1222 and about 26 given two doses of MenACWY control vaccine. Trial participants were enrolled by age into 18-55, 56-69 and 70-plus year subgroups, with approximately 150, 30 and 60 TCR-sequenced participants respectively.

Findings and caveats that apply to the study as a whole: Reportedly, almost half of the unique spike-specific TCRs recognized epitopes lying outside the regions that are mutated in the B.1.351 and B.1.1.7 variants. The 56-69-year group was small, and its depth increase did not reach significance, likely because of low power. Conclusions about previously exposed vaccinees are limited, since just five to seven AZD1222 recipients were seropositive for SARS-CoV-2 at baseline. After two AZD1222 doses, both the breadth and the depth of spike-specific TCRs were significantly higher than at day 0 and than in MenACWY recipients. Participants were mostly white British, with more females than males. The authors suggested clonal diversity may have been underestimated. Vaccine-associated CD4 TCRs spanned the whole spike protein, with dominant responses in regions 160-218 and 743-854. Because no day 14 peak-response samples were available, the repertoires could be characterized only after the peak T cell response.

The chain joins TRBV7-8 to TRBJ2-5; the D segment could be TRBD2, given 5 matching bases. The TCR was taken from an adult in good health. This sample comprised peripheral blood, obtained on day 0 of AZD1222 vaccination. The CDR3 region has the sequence CASSLVGVERETQYF. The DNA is TGTGCCAGCAGCTTAGTCGGGGTCGAGAGGGAGACCCAGTACTTC.